These 2 T cell receptor beta chains originate from one sample sequenced in a study of blood T cell repertoires in COVID-19. Only in-frame clones appear in the TCRdb table, and some are missing; sequencing was by immunoSEQ multiplex PCR. The data hold 100,000 to 150,000 clones, with about four fifths observed a single time. Sequenced sample: peripheral blood. The receptors derive from a man older than 75 with active or convalescent COVID-19.

The V call is TRBV28, the J call TRBJ2-7; D unresolved. CDR1 MDHEN and CDR2 SYDVKM come from the germline V gene. V lost 5 bases and J 3 bases, leaving 14 bases between the germline ends. This CDR3 is built from 14 residues. This chain's CDR3 is CASSLTQHSYEQYF. The CDR3 region has the DNA TGTGCCAGCAGTCTCACTCAGCACAGCTACGAGCAGTACTTC.

The chain carries TRBV9 and TRBJ2-1, with D perhaps TRBD1 (6 bases). CDR1 SGDLS and CDR2 YYNGEE come from the germline V gene. This CDR3 contains 15 residues. Trimming pared 0 bases from V and 7 bases from J, leaving 14 bases between. The CDR3 loop reads CASSVVGQGRNEQFF. CDR3 bases: TGTGCCAGCAGCGTAGTGGGACAAGGGAGAAATGAGCAGTTCTTC.